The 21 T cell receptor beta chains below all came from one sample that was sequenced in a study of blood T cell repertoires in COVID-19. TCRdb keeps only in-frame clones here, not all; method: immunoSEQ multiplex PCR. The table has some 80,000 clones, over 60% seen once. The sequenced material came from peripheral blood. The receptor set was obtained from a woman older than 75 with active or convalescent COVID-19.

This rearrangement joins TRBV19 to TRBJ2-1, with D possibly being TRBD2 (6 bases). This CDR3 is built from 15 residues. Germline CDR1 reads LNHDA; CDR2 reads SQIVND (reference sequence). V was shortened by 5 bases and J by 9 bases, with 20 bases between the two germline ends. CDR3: CASSLTGLPRGEQFF. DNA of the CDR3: TGTGCCAGTAGTCTAACGGGACTTCCTAGGGGTGAGCAGTTCTTC.

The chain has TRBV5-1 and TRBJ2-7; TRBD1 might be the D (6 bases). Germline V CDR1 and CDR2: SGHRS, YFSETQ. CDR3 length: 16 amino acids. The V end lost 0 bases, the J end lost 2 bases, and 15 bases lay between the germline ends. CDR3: CASSLGLTGATYEQYF. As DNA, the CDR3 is TGCGCCAGCAGCTTGGGACTGACAGGCGCCACCTACGAGCAGTACTTC.

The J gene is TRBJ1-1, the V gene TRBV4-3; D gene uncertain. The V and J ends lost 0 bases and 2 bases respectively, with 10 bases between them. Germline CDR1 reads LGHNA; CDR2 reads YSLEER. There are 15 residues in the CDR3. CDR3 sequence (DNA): TGCGCCAGCAGCCAAGATCCGGGTCACAACACTGAAGCTTTCTTT. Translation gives CASSQDPGHNTEAFF.

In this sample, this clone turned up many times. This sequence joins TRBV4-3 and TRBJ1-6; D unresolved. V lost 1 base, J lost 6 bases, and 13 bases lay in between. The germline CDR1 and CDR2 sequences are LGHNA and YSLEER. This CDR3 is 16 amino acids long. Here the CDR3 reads CASSQVVTAGNSPLHF. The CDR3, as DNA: TGCGCCAGCAGCCAAGTAGTAACAGCGGGTAATTCACCCCTCCACTTT.

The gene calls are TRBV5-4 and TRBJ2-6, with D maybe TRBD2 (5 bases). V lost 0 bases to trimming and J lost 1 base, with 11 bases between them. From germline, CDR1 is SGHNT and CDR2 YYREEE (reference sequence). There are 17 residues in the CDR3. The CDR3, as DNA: TGTGCCAGCAGCTTGGGGGGAAGCGGATCTGGGGCCAACGTCCTGACTTTC. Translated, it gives CASSLGGSGSGANVLTF.

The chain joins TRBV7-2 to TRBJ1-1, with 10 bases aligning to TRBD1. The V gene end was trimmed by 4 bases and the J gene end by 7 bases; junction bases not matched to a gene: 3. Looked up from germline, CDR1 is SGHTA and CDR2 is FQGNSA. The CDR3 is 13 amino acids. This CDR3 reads CASSSWTGGEAFF. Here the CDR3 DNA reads TGTGCCAGCAGCTCCTGGACAGGGGGTGAAGCTTTCTTT.

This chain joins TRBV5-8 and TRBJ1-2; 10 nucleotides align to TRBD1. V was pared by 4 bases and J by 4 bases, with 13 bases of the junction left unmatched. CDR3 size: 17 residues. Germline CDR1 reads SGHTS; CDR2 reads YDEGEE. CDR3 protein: CASSLFSGTGDPYGYTF. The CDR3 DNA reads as TGTGCCAGCAGCCTCTTCTCCGGGACAGGGGATCCCTATGGCTACACCTTC.

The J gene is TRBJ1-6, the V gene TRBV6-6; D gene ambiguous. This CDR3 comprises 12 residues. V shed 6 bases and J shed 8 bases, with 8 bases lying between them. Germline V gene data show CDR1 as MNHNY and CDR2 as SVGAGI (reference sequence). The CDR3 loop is CASSHNDSPLHF. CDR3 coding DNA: TGTGCCAGCAGCCACAATGATTCACCCCTCCACTTT.

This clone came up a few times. The CDR3 DNA follows: TGTGCCAGTAGGACAGGTTGGAATCAGCCCCAGCATTTT. Amino acid sequence: CASRTGWNQPQHF. The V gene is TRBV19, the J gene TRBJ1-5, with a tentative D call TRBD1 (6 bases). The CDR3 runs 13 residues. From germline, CDR1 is LNHDA and CDR2 SQIVND (reference sequence). V lost 6 bases to trimming and J lost 4 bases, with 10 bases between them. Drawing the rest from reference TRBV19 and TRBJ1-5, the complete variable domain is DGGITQSPKYLFRKEGQNVTLSCEQNLNHDAMYWYRQDPGQGLRLIYYSQIVNDFQKGDIAEGYSVSREKKESFPLTVTSAQKNPTAFYLCASRTGWNQPQHFGDGTRLSIL.

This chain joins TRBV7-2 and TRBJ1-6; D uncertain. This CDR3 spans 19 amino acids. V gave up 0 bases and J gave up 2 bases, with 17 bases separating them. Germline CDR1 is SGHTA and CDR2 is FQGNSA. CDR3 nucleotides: TGTGCCAGCAGCTTAGCTGGGTGGGGTCTCGGGGCCTATAATTCACCCCTCCACTTT. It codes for CASSLAGWGLGAYNSPLHF. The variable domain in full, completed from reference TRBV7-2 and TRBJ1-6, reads GAGVSQSPSNKVTEKGKDVELRCDPISGHTALYWYRQSLGQGLEFLIYFQGNSAPDKSGLPSDRFSAERTGGSVSTLTIQRTQQEDSAVYLCASSLAGWGLGAYNSPLHFGNGTRLTVT.

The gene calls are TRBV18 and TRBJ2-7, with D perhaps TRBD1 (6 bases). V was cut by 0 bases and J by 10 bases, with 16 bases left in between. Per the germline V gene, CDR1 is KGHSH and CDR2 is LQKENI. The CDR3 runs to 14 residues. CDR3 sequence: CASSPPEVSGEQYF. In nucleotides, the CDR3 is TGTGCCAGCTCACCACCGGAGGTCTCAGGGGAACAGTACTTC.

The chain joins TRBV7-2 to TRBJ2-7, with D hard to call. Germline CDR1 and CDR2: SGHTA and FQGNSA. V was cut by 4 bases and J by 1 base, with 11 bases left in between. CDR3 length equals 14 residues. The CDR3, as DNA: TGTGCCAGCAGCTCGGCAGGAAGGTCCTACGAGCAGTACTTC. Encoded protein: CASSSAGRSYEQYF. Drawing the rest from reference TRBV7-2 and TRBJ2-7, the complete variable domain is GAGVSQSPSNKVTEKGKDVELRCDPISGHTALYWYRQSLGQGLEFLIYFQGNSAPDKSGLPSDRFSAERTGGSVSTLTIQRTQQEDSAVYLCASSSAGRSYEQYFGPGTRLTVT.

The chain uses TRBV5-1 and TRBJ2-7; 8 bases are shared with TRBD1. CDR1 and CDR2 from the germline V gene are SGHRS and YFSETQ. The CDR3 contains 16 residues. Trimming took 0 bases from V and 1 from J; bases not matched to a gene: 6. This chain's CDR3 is CASSLGATGASYEQYF. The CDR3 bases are TGCGCCAGCAGCTTGGGTGCGACAGGGGCTTCCTACGAGCAGTACTTC.

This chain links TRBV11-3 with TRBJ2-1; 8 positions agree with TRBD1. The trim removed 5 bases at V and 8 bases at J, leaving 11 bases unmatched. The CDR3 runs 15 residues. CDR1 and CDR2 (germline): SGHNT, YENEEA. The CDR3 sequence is CASSDRGQGIHEQFF. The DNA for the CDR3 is TGTGCCAGCAGCGATCGAGGACAGGGTATTCATGAGCAGTTCTTC. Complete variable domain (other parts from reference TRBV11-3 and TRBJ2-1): EAGVVQSPRYKIIEKKQPVAFWCNPISGHNTLYWYLQNLGQGPELLIRYENEEAVDDSQLPKDRFSAERLKGVDSTLKIQPAELGDSAVYLCASSDRGQGIHEQFFGPGTRLTVL.

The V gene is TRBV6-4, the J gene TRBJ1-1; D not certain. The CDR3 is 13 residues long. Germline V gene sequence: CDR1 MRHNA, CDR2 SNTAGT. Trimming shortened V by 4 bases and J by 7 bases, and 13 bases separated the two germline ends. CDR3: CASSVDARSEAFF. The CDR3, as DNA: TGTGCCAGCAGTGTAGACGCTAGGAGTGAAGCTTTCTTT.

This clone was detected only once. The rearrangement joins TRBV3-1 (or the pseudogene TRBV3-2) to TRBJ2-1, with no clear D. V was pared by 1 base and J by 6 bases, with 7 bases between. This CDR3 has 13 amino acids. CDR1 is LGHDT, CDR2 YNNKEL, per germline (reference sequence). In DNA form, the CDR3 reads TGTGCCAGCAGCCAAGCGCTAGTCAATGAGCAGTTCTTC. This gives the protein CASSQALVNEQFF.

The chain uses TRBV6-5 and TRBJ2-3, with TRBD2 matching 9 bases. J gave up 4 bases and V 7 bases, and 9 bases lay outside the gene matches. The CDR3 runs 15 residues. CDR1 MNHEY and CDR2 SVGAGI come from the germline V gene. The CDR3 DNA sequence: TGTGCCAGCAAATCAGGACTAGCGCCCCCAGATACGCAGTATTTT. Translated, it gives CASKSGLAPPDTQYF.

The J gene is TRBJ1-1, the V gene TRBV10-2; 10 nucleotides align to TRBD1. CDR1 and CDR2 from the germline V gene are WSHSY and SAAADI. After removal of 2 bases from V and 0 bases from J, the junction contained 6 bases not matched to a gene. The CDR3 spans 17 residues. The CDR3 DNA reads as TGCGCCAGCAGTGAGAGAATGGGACAGGGGATGAACACTGAAGCTTTCTTT. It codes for CASSERMGQGMNTEAFF.

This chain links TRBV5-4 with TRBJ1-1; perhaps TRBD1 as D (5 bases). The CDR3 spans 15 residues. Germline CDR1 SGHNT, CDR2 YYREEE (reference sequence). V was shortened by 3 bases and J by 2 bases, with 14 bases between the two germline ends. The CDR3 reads CASSYGGAQNTEAFF. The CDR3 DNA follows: TGTGCCAGCAGCTACGGAGGGGCTCAAAACACTGAAGCTTTCTTT.

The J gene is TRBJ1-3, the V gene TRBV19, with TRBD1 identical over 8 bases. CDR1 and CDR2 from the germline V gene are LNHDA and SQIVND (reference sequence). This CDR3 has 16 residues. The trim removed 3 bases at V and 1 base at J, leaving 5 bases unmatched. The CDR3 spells CASSMVRGRSGNTIYF. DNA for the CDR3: TGTGCCAGTAGTATGGTCAGGGGGCGGTCTGGAAACACCATATATTTT. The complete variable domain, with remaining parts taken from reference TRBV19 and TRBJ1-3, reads DGGITQSPKYLFRKEGQNVTLSCEQNLNHDAMYWYRQDPGQGLRLIYYSQIVNDFQKGDIAEGYSVSREKKESFPLTVTSAQKNPTAFYLCASSMVRGRSGNTIYFGEGSWLTVV.

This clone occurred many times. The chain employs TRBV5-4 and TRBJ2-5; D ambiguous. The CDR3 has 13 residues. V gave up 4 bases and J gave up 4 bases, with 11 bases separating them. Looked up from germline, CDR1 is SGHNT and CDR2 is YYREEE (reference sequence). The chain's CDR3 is CASSRQPRETQYF. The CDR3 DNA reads TGTGCCAGCAGCCGTCAACCCAGAGAGACCCAGTACTTC.